This T cell receptor beta chain was obtained from a study of persistence of HIV-infected CD4 T cells. The immunoSEQ assay was version 4, run in survey mode. Sequencing was performed with immunoSEQ multiplex PCR; in TCRdb, only in-frame clones are kept and a portion is missing. Of 35,000 to 40,000 clones in the sample, roughly 80% are singletons; the top ten hold roughly 1.5%. Germline V gene sequence: CDR1 SGHDN, CDR2 FVKESK. V was trimmed by 1 base and J by 2 bases, leaving 11 bases between them. The CDR3 is 15 amino acids. Lysates of CMV-infected fibroblasts at about 10 ug/mL stimulated these cells. Sorted nonresponding memory CD4+ T cells were CD40L-negative, CD69-negative, CD45RO-high. A roughly 20-hour stimulation of CD8-depleted PBMCs used anti-CD28/CD49d costimulation, CD40-blocking antibody and enfuvirtide. This clone appeared a single time. Its antigen is still unknown. Study outcomes and limitations: Proviral oligoclonality tracked with TCR oligoclonality within the same sorted cells.

V usage is TRBV14 and J usage is TRBJ2-5, with a weak D call TRBD1 (6 bases). The sample in question was CD4+ T cells sorted from PBMCs after roughly 17-hour stimulation, obtained from a patient who received antiretroviral therapy. This sequence was found in an adult man with HIV who was CMV-seropositive. CDR3 in amino acids: CASSQGRTVQETQYF. The DNA for the CDR3 is TGTGCCAGCAGCCAAGGGCGGACAGTGCAAGAGACCCAGTACTTC.